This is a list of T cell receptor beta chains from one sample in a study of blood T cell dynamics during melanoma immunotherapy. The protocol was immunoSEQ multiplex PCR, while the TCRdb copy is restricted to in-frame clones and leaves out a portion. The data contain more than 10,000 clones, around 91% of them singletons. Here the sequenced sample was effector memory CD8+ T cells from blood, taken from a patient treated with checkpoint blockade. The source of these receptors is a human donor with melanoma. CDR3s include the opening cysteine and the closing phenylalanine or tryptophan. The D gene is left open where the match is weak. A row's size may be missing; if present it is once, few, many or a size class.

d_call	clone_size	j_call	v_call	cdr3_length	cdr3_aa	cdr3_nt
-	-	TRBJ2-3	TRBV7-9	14	CASSFAGPTDTQYF	TGTGCCAGCAGCTTCGCGGGTCCCACAGATACGCAGTATTTT
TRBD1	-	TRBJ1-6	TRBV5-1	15	CASSDGQGYNSPLHF	TGCGCCAGCAGCGACGGACAGGGCTACAATTCACCCCTCCACTTT
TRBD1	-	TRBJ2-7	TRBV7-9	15	CASSPRQGATYEQYF	TGTGCCAGCAGCCCGAGACAGGGGGCTACTTACGAGCAGTACTTC
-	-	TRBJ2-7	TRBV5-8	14	CASRYTQGSYEQYF	TGTGCCAGCAGGTATACACAGGGCTCCTACGAGCAGTACTTC
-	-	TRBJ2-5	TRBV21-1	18	CASSKAPLEDSLSETQYF	TGTGCCAGCAGCAAAGCCCCACTCGAAGACAGTTTATCAGAGACCCAGTACTTC
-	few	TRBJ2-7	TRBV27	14	CASRPAGWGGEQYF	TGTGCCAGCAGGCCCGCCGGGTGGGGCGGCGAGCAGTACTTC
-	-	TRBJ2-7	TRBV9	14	CASSASGVSYEQYF	TGTGCCAGCAGCGCTTCCGGGGTCTCCTACGAGCAGTACTTC
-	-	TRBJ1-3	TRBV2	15	CASSEGTASGNTIYF	TGTGCCAGCAGTGAAGGGACAGCCTCTGGAAACACCATATATTTT
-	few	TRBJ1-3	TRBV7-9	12	CASSWPGNTIYF	TGTGCCAGCAGCTGGCCTGGAAACACCATATATTTT
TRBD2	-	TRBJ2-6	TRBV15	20	CATSSPGGALGAAGANVLTF	TGTGCCACCAGCAGCCCCGGGGGGGCTTTAGGTGCAGCTGGGGCCAACGTCCTGACTTTC
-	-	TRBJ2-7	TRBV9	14	CASSVSGFDYEQYF	TGTGCCAGCAGCGTTTCAGGGTTTGATTACGAGCAGTACTTC
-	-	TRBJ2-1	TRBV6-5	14	CASSYSGSWNEQFF	TGTGCCAGCAGTTACTCTGGGAGTTGGAATGAGCAGTTCTTC
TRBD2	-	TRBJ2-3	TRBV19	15	CASSPWGGSIDTQYF	TGTGCCAGTAGTCCGTGGGGAGGGTCAATAGATACGCAGTATTTT
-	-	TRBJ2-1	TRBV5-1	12	CASSGDSSEEFF	TGCGCCAGCTCGGGGGACAGCAGCGAAGAGTTCTTC
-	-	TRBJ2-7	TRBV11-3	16	CASSLPVTGSSYEQYF	TGTGCCAGCAGCTTACCTGTAACAGGGAGCTCCTACGAGCAGTACTTC
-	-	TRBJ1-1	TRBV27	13	CASSLGGNTEAFF	TGTGCCAGCAGTTTAGGGGGGAACACTGAAGCTTTCTTT
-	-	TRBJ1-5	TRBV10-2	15	CASSEWSLGNQPQHF	TGCGCCAGCAGTGAGTGGTCCCTGGGCAATCAGCCCCAGCATTTT
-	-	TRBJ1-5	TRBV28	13	CASNSYRSDIQHF	TGTGCCAGCAACTCCTACCGGTCGGACATCCAGCATTTT
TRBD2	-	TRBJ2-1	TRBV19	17	CASRIRDSGSSYNEQFF	TGTGCCAGTAGGATACGAGATAGCGGGAGCTCCTACAATGAGCAGTTCTTC
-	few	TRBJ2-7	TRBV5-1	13	CASSLDPSYEQYF	TGCGCCAGCAGCTTGGATCCTAGCTACGAGCAGTACTTC
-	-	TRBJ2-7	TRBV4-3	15	CASSQDIRGSYEQYF	TGCGCCAGCAGCCAAGATATAAGGGGCTCCTACGAGCAGTACTTC
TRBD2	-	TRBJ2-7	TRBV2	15	CASSDPRGLANEQYF	TGTGCCAGCAGTGACCCCAGGGGACTAGCTAACGAGCAGTACTTC